The 27 T cell receptor beta chains given below trace back to one sample, sequenced in a study of high-grade serous ovarian cancer treatment subgroups. Tumor samples were obtained before definitive surgery or chemotherapy. Assay used: immunoSEQ multiplex PCR; TCRdb lists only in-frame clones, some missing. The sample records about 39,000 clones, 79% being singletons. The specimen was tumor tissue. The receptor set was obtained from a human donor with high-grade serous ovarian cancer.

The chain uses TRBV7-9 and TRBJ1-2; TRBD1 agrees at 7 bases. This CDR3 is built from 14 residues. V gave up 1 base and J gave up 8 bases; unmatched junction bases: 7. In germline, CDR1 is SEHNR, CDR2 FQNEAQ (reference sequence). CDR3 bases: TGTGCCAGCAGCTTAGGAGACAGGGCAGGGGGCTACACCTTC. Protein: CASSLGDRAGGYTF.

This chain uses TRBV7-2 with TRBJ1-1; D not resolved. There are 14 residues in the CDR3. Germline values: CDR1 SGHTA, CDR2 FQGNSA. V lost 7 bases to trimming and J lost 1 base, with 13 bases between them. CDR3 in DNA: TGTGCCAGCAACTACCTCGGCAGGAACACTGAAGCTTTCTTT. Translation: CASNYLGRNTEAFF.

The chain couples TRBV5-5 to TRBJ1-2, with D unresolved. Looked up from germline, CDR1 is SGHKS and CDR2 is YYEKEE (reference sequence). V lost 4 bases and J 4 bases, leaving 23 bases between the germline ends. This CDR3 is 17 amino acids long. CDR3 amino acids: CASSARRTPTVGYGYTF. DNA of the CDR3: TGTGCCAGCAGCGCCAGACGGACCCCCACGGTAGGCTATGGCTACACCTTC.

The chain employs TRBV7-9 and TRBJ1-1; D might be TRBD1 (5 bases). From germline, CDR1 is SEHNR and CDR2 FQNEAQ (reference sequence). The CDR3 has 14 amino acids. V shed 7 bases and J shed 3 bases, with 15 bases lying between them. In nucleotides, the CDR3 is TGTGCCAGCACCCCTAGGCAGGGAGACACTGAAGCTTTCTTT. This translates into CASTPRQGDTEAFF.

This clone was counted between two and nine times. The chain combines TRBV7-9 with TRBJ2-1; D remains ambiguous. The CDR3 extends over 12 amino acids. The germline gives CDR1 SEHNR, CDR2 FQNEAQ (reference sequence). Deletions cut 0 bases from V and 10 bases from J, with 7 bases between. The chain's CDR3 is CASSLANWEQFF. The CDR3 DNA follows: TGTGCCAGCAGCTTAGCGAACTGGGAGCAGTTCTTC.

The genes are TRBV11-3 and TRBJ2-5, with D possibly TRBD2 on 7 matching bases. Per germline, CDR1 SGHNT and CDR2 YENEEA. The CDR3 loop spans 18 amino acids. Trimming removed 3 bases from V and 4 bases from J, with 24 bases in between. CDR3 amino acids: CASSLGAGGAGVSETQYF. The CDR3 coding sequence is TGTGCCAGCAGCTTGGGTGCCGGGGGCGCGGGGGTGTCAGAGACCCAGTACTTC.

A word on this clone: At one boundary the junction diverges from the germline segment, which might be a read error. The genes are TRBV7-2 and TRBJ2-2; D is perhaps TRBD1 (5 bases). The CDR3 totals 15 residues. CDR1 is SGHTA and CDR2 is FQGNSA in the germline V gene. CDR3 region: CASSLKSGNAGELFF. The CDR3 nucleotides are TGTGCCAGCAGCTTAAAGTCAGGGAACGCCGGGGAGCTGTTTTTT. The whole variable domain, filled in from reference TRBV7-2 and TRBJ2-2, reads GAGVSQSPSNKVTEKGKDVELRCDPISGHTALYWYRQSLGQGLEFLIYFQGNSAPDKSGLPSDRFSAERTGGSVSTLTIQRTQQEDSAVYLCASSLKSGNAGELFFGEGSRLTVL.

The chain recombines TRBV29-1 with TRBJ2-2, with 8 nucleotides matching TRBD1. The CDR3 is 13 residues long. Germline V gives CDR1 SQVTM, CDR2 ANQGSEA. The V gene end was trimmed by 6 bases and the J gene end by 4 bases; junction bases not matched to a gene: 4. The CDR3 loop is CSVSGQATGELFF. The CDR3, as DNA: TGCAGCGTGTCGGGACAGGCCACCGGGGAGCTGTTTTTT.

The chain joins TRBV11-2 to TRBJ2-3; 7 positions agree with TRBD2. V dropped 5 bases and J dropped 0; count of bases not matched to a gene: 8. This CDR3 spans 16 amino acids. Germline V gene data show CDR1 as SGHAT and CDR2 as FQNNGV. DNA for the CDR3: TGTGCCAGCAGCCTTTCTTATAGCGGGAGCACAGATACGCAGTATTTT. This codes for CASSLSYSGSTDTQYF.

This rearrangement joins TRBV28 to TRBJ1-1; TRBD1 matches 9 bases. Germline V gene data show CDR1 as MDHEN and CDR2 as SYDVKM. After removal of 5 bases from V and 4 bases from J, the junction contained 11 bases not matched to a gene. This CDR3 region has 16 residues. In DNA form, the CDR3 reads TGTGCCAGCAGTGAGATAGCGGGACAGGGTAGCACTGAAGCTTTCTTT. Its translation: CASSEIAGQGSTEAFF.

In DNA, the CDR3 is TGTGCCAGCAGCGTCCTTACAGGGTATAATTCACCCCTCCACTTT. Protein product: CASSVLTGYNSPLHF. The genes are TRBV7-2 and TRBJ1-6; a possible D gene is TRBD1 (6 bases). Germline V gives CDR1 SGHTA, CDR2 FQGNSA. With 5 bases removed from V and 4 bases from J, the gap between germline ends came to 12 bases. The CDR3 loop spans 15 amino acids. The full variable domain, with the rest looked up from reference TRBV7-2 and TRBJ1-6, is GAGVSQSPSNKVTEKGKDVELRCDPISGHTALYWYRQSLGQGLEFLIYFQGNSAPDKSGLPSDRFSAERTGGSVSTLTIQRTQQEDSAVYLCASSVLTGYNSPLHFGNGTRLTVT.

The count of this clone is one. The chain joins TRBV27 to TRBJ2-7; tentatively, D is TRBD1 (6 bases). V was shortened by 8 bases and J by 10 bases, with 15 bases between the two germline ends. Germline assignment: CDR1 MNHEY and CDR2 SMNVEV (reference sequence). The CDR3 extends over 11 amino acids. DNA of the CDR3: TGTGCCAGCGGGCGGGTGGACAGTCAGTACTTC. It translates to CASGRVDSQYF.

The chain carries TRBV19 and TRBJ1-4, with 8 bases lining up with TRBD1. Looked up from germline, CDR1 is LNHDA and CDR2 is SQIVND (reference sequence). With V trimmed by 4 bases and J by 4 bases, 5 bases remained unmatched. This CDR3 is 15 amino acids long. The CDR3 sequence is CASSTRTGFNEKLFF. The CDR3 DNA is TGTGCCAGTAGTACCCGGACAGGGTTTAATGAAAAACTGTTTTTT. Based on the CDR3 plus reference TRBV19 and TRBJ1-4, the full variable domain is DGGITQSPKYLFRKEGQNVTLSCEQNLNHDAMYWYRQDPGQGLRLIYYSQIVNDFQKGDIAEGYSVSREKKESFPLTVTSAQKNPTAFYLCASSTRTGFNEKLFFGSGTQLSVL.

This chain uses TRBV19 with TRBJ1-5; no reliable D call. This CDR3 contains 13 residues. V dropped 5 bases and J dropped 4 bases, with 9 bases sitting between them. Germline loops: CDR1 LNHDA, CDR2 SQIVND (reference sequence). Written as DNA, the CDR3 is TGTGCCAGTAGTTTGGCAAATAATCAGCCCCAGCATTTT. Residues: CASSLANNQPQHF.

CDR3: CASSLEARTNYEQYF. The CDR3 coding sequence is TGCGCCAGCAGCCTAGAAGCGAGAACCAACTACGAGCAGTACTTC. V usage is TRBV4-3 and J usage is TRBJ2-7; D gene ambiguous. This CDR3 is built from 15 residues. CDR1 is LGHNA, CDR2 YSLEER, per germline. V was pared by 4 bases and J by 3 bases, with 16 bases between.

The gene calls are TRBV11-2 and TRBJ2-7, with TRBD1 identical over 7 bases. V dropped 5 bases and J dropped 3; count of bases not matched to a gene: 7. Germline CDR1 and CDR2: SGHAT and FQNNGV. CDR3 length: 14 residues. Here the CDR3 DNA reads TGTGCCAGCAGCCTTCGACAGGGTCGCTACGAGCAGTACTTC. Protein product: CASSLRQGRYEQYF. Drawing the rest from reference TRBV11-2 and TRBJ2-7, the complete variable domain is EAGVAQSPRYKIIEKRQSVAFWCNPISGHATLYWYQQILGQGPKLLIQFQNNGVVDDSQLPKDRFSAERLKGVDSTLKIQPAKLEDSAVYLCASSLRQGRYEQYFGPGTRLTVT.

The V gene is TRBV5-3, the J gene TRBJ2-3; no clear D. TRBV5-3 is an ORF, and what it does is uncertain. There are 11 residues in the CDR3. The CDR3 DNA reads as TGTGCAGTCTCGTACACAGATACGCAGTATTTT. It yields the protein CAVSYTDTQYF.

The chain recombines TRBV7-9 with TRBJ2-7, with unresolved D. Germline-derived CDR1 and CDR2 are SEHNR and FQNEAQ (reference sequence). The length of the CDR3 is 13 residues. Trimming removed 5 bases from V and 6 bases from J, with 14 bases in between. CDR3 residues: CASSPFVRGEQYF. The CDR3 nucleotides read TGTGCCAGCAGCCCCTTTGTTCGTGGCGAGCAGTACTTC.

This clone was picked up one time. This rearrangement joins TRBV7-2 to TRBJ2-3, with D perhaps TRBD2 (5 bases). The V end was cut by 6 bases, the J end by 6 bases, with 16 bases between. Germline lookup yields CDR1 SGHTA and CDR2 FQGNSA. The CDR3 contains 14 residues. CDR3 loop: CASSYSGSGDTQYF. CDR3 bases: TGTGCCAGCAGTTATTCGGGATCGGGGGATACGCAGTATTTT.

The rearrangement uses TRBV5-1 and TRBJ2-5; 8 bases align to TRBD1. CDR1 and CDR2 (germline): SGHRS, YFSETQ. The CDR3 runs 15 residues. V lost 2 bases and J lost 3; bases outside the gene matches: 6. The CDR3 sequence: CASSFPGTGEETQYF. The DNA of the CDR3 is TGCGCCAGCAGCTTCCCCGGGACAGGAGAAGAGACCCAGTACTTC.

The rearrangement joins TRBV19 to TRBJ2-1; TRBD2 matches 13 bases. V was pared by 3 bases and J by 7 bases, with 3 bases of the junction left unmatched. The CDR3 sequence is 15 residues long. Germline V gene lookup returns CDR1 LNHDA and CDR2 SQIVND (reference sequence). This CDR3 reads CASSMTSGRRNEQFF. In nucleotides, the CDR3 is TGTGCCAGTAGTATGACTAGCGGGAGGAGGAATGAGCAGTTCTTC.

This clone was recorded a few times. V and J are TRBV6-5 and TRBJ1-1; D is uncertain. The V end was cut by 8 bases, the J end by 3 bases, with 10 bases between. Germline lookup yields CDR1 MNHEY and CDR2 SVGAGI. The CDR3 extends over 12 amino acids. CDR3 sequence: CASGKWDTEAFF. CDR3 nucleotide sequence: TGTGCCAGCGGGAAGTGGGACACTGAAGCTTTCTTT.

This clone occurred once. The rearrangement uses TRBV29-1 and TRBJ2-1; 9 positions match TRBD2. The CDR3 loop spans 13 amino acids. Trimming took 4 bases from V and 6 from J; bases not matched to a gene: 4. The V gene's germline CDR1 is SQVTM and CDR2 ANQGSEA. The CDR3 region has the DNA TGCAGCGTTGTTGCGGGAGGGGGCAATGAGCAGTTCTTC. This translates into CSVVAGGGNEQFF.

This chain links TRBV19 with TRBJ2-1; D assignment may be TRBD1 or TRBD2 (6 bases each). The CDR3 is 19 residues long. CDR1 and CDR2 (germline): LNHDA, SQIVND (reference sequence). Trimming left V 3 bases short and J 7 bases short, with 28 bases between. The CDR3 nucleotides are TGTGCCAGTAGTATTATACCCGGCGCGCGGAGGGGGATATGGAATGAGCAGTTCTTC. Its protein product is CASSIIPGARRGIWNEQFF.

The chain combines TRBV13 with TRBJ2-7; 12 bases match TRBD2. Germline trimming cut 6 bases from V and 5 bases from J; bases unmatched to any gene: 8. The germline V gene encodes CDR1 PRHDT and CDR2 FYEKMQ (reference sequence). CDR3 size: 15 residues. CDR3 amino acids: CASSTELAGGNEQYF. CDR3 nucleotide sequence: TGTGCCAGCAGTACAGAGCTAGCGGGAGGGAACGAGCAGTACTTC.

V and J are TRBV7-9 and TRBJ2-5; D unclear. Germline-derived CDR1 and CDR2 are SEHNR and FQNEAQ (reference sequence). The CDR3 extends over 14 amino acids. Trimming stripped 3 bases from V and 4 bases from J, with 12 bases between. The CDR3 spells CASSFAIGGETQYF. In nucleotides, the CDR3 is TGTGCCAGCAGCTTCGCGATCGGTGGAGAGACCCAGTACTTC.

This clone has a handful of counts. This CDR3 is CASSPGRSSGNTIYF. The CDR3 DNA follows: TGTGCCAGCAGTCCGGGACGGAGCTCTGGAAACACCATATATTTT. V gene TRBV5-4 combines with J gene TRBJ1-3, with D possibly TRBD1 on 5 matching bases. Germline assignment: CDR1 SGHNT and CDR2 YYREEE (reference sequence). Trimming cost V 5 bases and J 0 bases, with 12 bases left between them. The CDR3 totals 15 residues.